The rows below give T cell receptor beta chains drawn from one sample of a study of blood T cell repertoires in COVID-19. Only in-frame clones appear in the TCRdb table, and some are missing; sequencing was by immunoSEQ multiplex PCR. The sample contains about 380,000 clones, approximately 81% of which appear only once. The sample comprised peripheral blood. All receptors derive from a woman aged 18-29 years with acute or convalescent COVID-19. Each CDR3 is given with its conserved first and last residue. The order of the fields is D gene, J gene, clone size, V gene, CDR3 DNA, CDR3 protein. A D gene is named only where the DNA matches it firmly. Clone size is stated in some rows and not others, as once, few, many or a class when expanded.

D gene: .; J gene: TRBJ2-3; clone size: .; V gene: TRBV5-1; CDR3 DNA: TGCGCCAGCAGCTTGGACCGGGTAGATACGCAGTATTTT; CDR3 protein: CASSLDRVDTQYF
D gene: TRBD1; J gene: TRBJ1-2; clone size: once; V gene: TRBV5-1; CDR3 DNA: TGCGCCAGCAGCTTGCGGACAGGGAGCTATGGCTACACCTTC; CDR3 protein: CASSLRTGSYGYTF
D gene: TRBD1; J gene: TRBJ1-2; clone size: .; V gene: TRBV5-8; CDR3 DNA: TGTGCCAGCAGCCCCGGACAGGGCGGCTGGTATGGCTACACCTTC; CDR3 protein: CASSPGQGGWYGYTF
D gene: TRBD1; J gene: TRBJ1-6; clone size: .; V gene: TRBV13; CDR3 DNA: TGTGCCAGCAGTCCTGGACAGGGGAGCGGTGGGGCCCTCCACTTT; CDR3 protein: CASSPGQGSGGALHF
D gene: .; J gene: TRBJ2-3; clone size: .; V gene: TRBV6-1; CDR3 DNA: TGTGCCAGCAGTGATGCCGGGAACACAGATACGCAGTATTTT; CDR3 protein: CASSDAGNTDTQYF
D gene: .; J gene: TRBJ2-7; clone size: .; V gene: TRBV11-2; CDR3 DNA: TGTGCCAGCAGCTTATCACAGGGCGCCTACGAGCAGTACTTC; CDR3 protein: CASSLSQGAYEQYF
D gene: .; J gene: TRBJ1-5; clone size: .; V gene: TRBV19; CDR3 DNA: TGTGCCAGTAGTATTCTTGGTTTGGGGGCGCCCCAGCATTTT; CDR3 protein: CASSILGLGAPQHF
D gene: .; J gene: TRBJ2-7; clone size: .; V gene: TRBV28; CDR3 DNA: TGTGCCAGCAGCCGGCAGGGCCCCCTCTACGAGCAGTACTTC; CDR3 protein: CASSRQGPLYEQYF
D gene: .; J gene: TRBJ1-2; clone size: once; V gene: TRBV9; CDR3 DNA: TGTGCCAGCAGCCCCCACCCTGGACAGCCCTATGGCTACACCTTC; CDR3 protein: CASSPHPGQPYGYTF
D gene: TRBD1; J gene: TRBJ1-1; clone size: .; V gene: TRBV7-2; CDR3 DNA: TGTGCCAGCAGCTTTGACAGGGTCACTGAAGCTTTCTTT; CDR3 protein: CASSFDRVTEAFF
D gene: .; J gene: TRBJ2-2; clone size: .; V gene: TRBV7-2; CDR3 DNA: TGTGCCAGCAGCTCCCAGGTTACCACCGGGGAGCTGTTTTTT; CDR3 protein: CASSSQVTTGELFF
D gene: TRBD1; J gene: TRBJ2-6; clone size: .; V gene: TRBV28; CDR3 DNA: TGTGCCAGCAGTATCCCACAGGGGTTGGTCTCTGGGGCCAACGTCCTGACTTTC; CDR3 protein: CASSIPQGLVSGANVLTF
D gene: .; J gene: TRBJ1-4; clone size: .; V gene: TRBV3-1/TRBV3-2; CDR3 DNA: TGTGCCAGCAGCCCTCGGGGGGCAGGTGAAAAACTGTTTTTT; CDR3 protein: CASSPRGAGEKLFF
D gene: TRBD1; J gene: TRBJ1-5; clone size: .; V gene: TRBV10-3; CDR3 DNA: TGTGCCATCAGTGAGGGGACACAGGGGAGCAATCAGCCCCAGCATTTT; CDR3 protein: CAISEGTQGSNQPQHF
D gene: .; J gene: TRBJ1-1; clone size: few; V gene: TRBV7-3; CDR3 DNA: TGTGCCAGCAGCTTGAACAGGGACACTGAAGCTTTCTTT; CDR3 protein: CASSLNRDTEAFF
D gene: TRBD1; J gene: TRBJ1-1; clone size: .; V gene: TRBV5-1; CDR3 DNA: TGCGCCAGCAGCGGGGGACAGGGGGCGAACACTGAAGCTTTCTTT; CDR3 protein: CASSGGQGANTEAFF
D gene: .; J gene: TRBJ1-2; clone size: .; V gene: TRBV7-9; CDR3 DNA: TGTGCCAGCAGCTTCGGGGGAACGGAGGGCTACACCTTC; CDR3 protein: CASSFGGTEGYTF
D gene: TRBD1; J gene: TRBJ2-7; clone size: .; V gene: TRBV19; CDR3 DNA: TGTGCCAGTAGTTCAGCCGGGACAGGGCCCTACGAGCAGTACTTC; CDR3 protein: CASSSAGTGPYEQYF
D gene: .; J gene: TRBJ1-1; clone size: .; V gene: TRBV4-1; CDR3 DNA: TGCGCCAGCAGCCTACCCGGGGGTGGGGAAGCTTTCTTT; CDR3 protein: CASSLPGGGEAFF
D gene: .; J gene: TRBJ1-4; clone size: .; V gene: TRBV7-2; CDR3 DNA: TGTGCCAGACCAGACTCAGGGATGATAGGGGAAAAACTGTTTTTT; CDR3 protein: CARPDSGMIGEKLFF
D gene: TRBD2; J gene: TRBJ2-2; clone size: .; V gene: TRBV9; CDR3 DNA: TGTGCCAGCAGCGCACCTAGCGGGGGGGCGTCCGGGGAGCTGTTTTTT; CDR3 protein: CASSAPSGGASGELFF
D gene: TRBD2; J gene: TRBJ2-1; clone size: .; V gene: TRBV10-1; CDR3 DNA: TGCGCCAGCAGCAGTTGGGGGGGCAATGAGCAGTTCTTC; CDR3 protein: CASSSWGGNEQFF
D gene: .; J gene: TRBJ2-3; clone size: .; V gene: TRBV12-3/TRBV12-4; CDR3 DNA: TGTGCCAGCAGTGCCAGAGATACGCAGTATTTT; CDR3 protein: CASSARDTQYF
D gene: .; J gene: TRBJ2-7; clone size: .; V gene: TRBV10-3; CDR3 DNA: TGTGCCATCAGTGAGTCGAAAGGGAGGTCGGGGGAGCAGTACTTC; CDR3 protein: CAISESKGRSGEQYF
D gene: .; J gene: TRBJ1-6; clone size: once; V gene: TRBV29-1; CDR3 DNA: TGCAGCGTCCCCCAAGGAGGGAGAGGTTCACCCCTCCACTTT; CDR3 protein: CSVPQGGRGSPLHF
D gene: .; J gene: TRBJ2-5; clone size: .; V gene: TRBV30; CDR3 DNA: TGTGCCTGGATGACCAGCGGCGAGACCCAGTACTTC; CDR3 protein: CAWMTSGETQYF
D gene: .; J gene: TRBJ1-4; clone size: .; V gene: TRBV13; CDR3 DNA: TGTGCCAGCAGATCGGGGGGCGCGGATGAAAAACTGTTTTTT; CDR3 protein: CASRSGGADEKLFF
D gene: .; J gene: TRBJ1-1; clone size: few; V gene: TRBV12-3/TRBV12-4; CDR3 DNA: TGTGCCAGCAGTTTTACTTTGAACACTGAAGCTTTCTTT; CDR3 protein: CASSFTLNTEAFF
D gene: .; J gene: TRBJ1-5; clone size: .; V gene: TRBV2; CDR3 DNA: TGTGCCAGCAGTCCCCAGAGCAATCAGCCCCAGCATTTT; CDR3 protein: CASSPQSNQPQHF
D gene: .; J gene: TRBJ1-1; clone size: .; V gene: TRBV7-8; CDR3 DNA: TGTGCCAGCAGCCTATTGAACACTGAAGCTTTCTTT; CDR3 protein: CASSLLNTEAFF